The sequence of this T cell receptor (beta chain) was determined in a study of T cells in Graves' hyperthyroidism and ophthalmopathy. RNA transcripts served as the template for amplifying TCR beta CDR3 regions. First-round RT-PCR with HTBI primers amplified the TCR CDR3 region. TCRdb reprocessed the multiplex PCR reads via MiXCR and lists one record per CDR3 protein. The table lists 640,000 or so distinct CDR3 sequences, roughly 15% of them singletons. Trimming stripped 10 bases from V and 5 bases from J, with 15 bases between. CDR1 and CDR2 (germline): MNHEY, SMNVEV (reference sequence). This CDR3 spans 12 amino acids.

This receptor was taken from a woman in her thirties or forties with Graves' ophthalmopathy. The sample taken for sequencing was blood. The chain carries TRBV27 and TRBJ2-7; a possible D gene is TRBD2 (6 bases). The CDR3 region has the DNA TGTGCCACCAGGAGGGGAAGCAACGAGCAGTACTTC. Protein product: CATRRGSNEQYF.